These 5 T cell receptor beta chains share one sample of origin, sequenced in a study of CD8+CD57+ T cells in acquired aplastic anemia. Genomic DNA acted as the template from which TCR beta VDJ combination and CDR3 sequence profiling were carried out. TCRdb reanalysed the reads using MiXCR and keeps one entry per CDR3 protein. The table includes about 130,000 distinct CDR3 sequences, 48% detected once. The sample comprised sorted CD4+, CD8+, or CD8+CD57+ T cells (not recorded which) from PBMCs. These receptors were taken from a human donor in good health, serving as a control.

This chain uses TRBV7-2 with TRBJ2-7; the match to TRBD2 covers 8 bases. The germline V gene has CDR1 SGHTA and CDR2 FQGNSA. The length of the CDR3 is 14 residues. The V gene end was trimmed by 1 base and the J gene end by 3 bases; junction bases not matched to a gene: 2. CDR3 DNA sequence: TGTGCCAGCAGCTTAGAGGCGGGGGGCTACGAGCAGTACTTC. Amino acids: CASSLEAGGYEQYF.

This chain links TRBV7-2 with TRBJ2-1; D is unclear. V was pared by 5 bases and J by 5 bases, with 10 bases between. The V gene's germline CDR1 is SGHTA and CDR2 FQGNSA. This CDR3 is built from 13 residues. The CDR3 coding sequence is TGTGCCAGCAGCATTCGAAGGGACAATGAGCAGTTCTTC. This encodes CASSIRRDNEQFF.

In this sample, this clonotype turned up many times. This chain links TRBV6-6 with TRBJ1-6; D call uncertain. Germline CDR1 and CDR2: MNHNY and SVGAGI (reference sequence). The V gene lost 0 bases and the J gene lost 3 bases, with 9 bases spanning the gap. CDR3 length: 16 residues. DNA of the CDR3: TGTGCCAGCAGTTACTCTTCGCAGAACTATAATTCACCCCTCCACTTT. Translated: CASSYSSQNYNSPLHF.

This clonotype was counted ten times or more. J is TRBJ2-7 and V is TRBV6-5, with D perhaps matching TRBD1 (5 bases). V was shortened by 0 bases and J by 3 bases, with 9 bases between the two germline ends. Germline V gene sequence: CDR1 MNHEY, CDR2 SVGAGI. The CDR3 is made up of 14 amino acids. CDR3 sequence (DNA): TGTGCCAGCAGTTACTCGCCAGGGCGCTACGAGCAGTACTTC. It encodes CASSYSPGRYEQYF.

The chain is built from TRBV7-2 and TRBJ2-7, with 11 bases aligning to TRBD1. This CDR3 has 14 amino acids. Germline CDR1 SGHTA, CDR2 FQGNSA. J gave up 6 bases and V 7 bases, and 8 bases lay outside the gene matches. CDR3 coding DNA: TGTGCCAGCAACCTATGGGACAGGGGGGGCGAGCAGTACTTC. It translates to CASNLWDRGGEQYF.